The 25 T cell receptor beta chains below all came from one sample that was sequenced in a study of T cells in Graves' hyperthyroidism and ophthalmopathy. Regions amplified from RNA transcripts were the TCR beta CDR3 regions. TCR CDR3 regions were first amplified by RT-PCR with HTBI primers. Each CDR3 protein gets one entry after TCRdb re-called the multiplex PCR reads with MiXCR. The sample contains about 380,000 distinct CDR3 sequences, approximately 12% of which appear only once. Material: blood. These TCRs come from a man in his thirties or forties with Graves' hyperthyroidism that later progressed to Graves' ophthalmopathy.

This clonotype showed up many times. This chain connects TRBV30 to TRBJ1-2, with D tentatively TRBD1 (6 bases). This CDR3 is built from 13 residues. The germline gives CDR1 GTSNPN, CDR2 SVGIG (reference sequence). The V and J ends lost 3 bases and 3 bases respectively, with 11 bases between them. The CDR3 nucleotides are TGTGCCTGGAGCAGGACAGACTACTATGGCTACACCTTC. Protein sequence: CAWSRTDYYGYTF.

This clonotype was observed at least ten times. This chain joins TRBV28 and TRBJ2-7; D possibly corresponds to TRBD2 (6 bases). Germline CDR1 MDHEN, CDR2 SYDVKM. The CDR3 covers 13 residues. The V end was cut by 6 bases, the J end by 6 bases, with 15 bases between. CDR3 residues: CASRPQGGGEQYF. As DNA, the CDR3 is TGTGCCAGCAGGCCTCAGGGAGGTGGCGAGCAGTACTTC.

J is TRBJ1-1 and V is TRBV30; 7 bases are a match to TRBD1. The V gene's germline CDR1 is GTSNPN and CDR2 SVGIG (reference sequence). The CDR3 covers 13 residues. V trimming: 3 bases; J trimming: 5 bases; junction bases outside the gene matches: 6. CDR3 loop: CAWSDREGTEAFF. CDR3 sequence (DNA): TGTGCCTGGAGCGACAGGGAGGGTACTGAAGCTTTCTTT.

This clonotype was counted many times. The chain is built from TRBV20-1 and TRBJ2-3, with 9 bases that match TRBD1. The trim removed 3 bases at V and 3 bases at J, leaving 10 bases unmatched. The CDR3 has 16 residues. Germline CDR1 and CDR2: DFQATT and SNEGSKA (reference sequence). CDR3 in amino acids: CSASRATGGLTDTQYF. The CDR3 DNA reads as TGCAGTGCTAGTAGGGCAACAGGGGGCTTAACAGATACGCAGTATTTT.

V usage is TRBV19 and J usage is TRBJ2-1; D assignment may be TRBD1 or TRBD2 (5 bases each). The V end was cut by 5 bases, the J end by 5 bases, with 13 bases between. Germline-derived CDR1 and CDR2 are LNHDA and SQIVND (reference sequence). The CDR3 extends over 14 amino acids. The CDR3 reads CASSVGRKNNEQFF. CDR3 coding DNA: TGTGCCAGTAGTGTGGGACGCAAGAACAATGAGCAGTTCTTC.

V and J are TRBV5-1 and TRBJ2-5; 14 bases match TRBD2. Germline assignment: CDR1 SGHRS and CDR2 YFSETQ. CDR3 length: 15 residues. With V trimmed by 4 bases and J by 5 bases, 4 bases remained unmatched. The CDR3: CASSTRLAGGETQYF. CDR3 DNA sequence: TGCGCCAGCAGCACACGACTAGCGGGGGGGGAGACCCAGTACTTC.

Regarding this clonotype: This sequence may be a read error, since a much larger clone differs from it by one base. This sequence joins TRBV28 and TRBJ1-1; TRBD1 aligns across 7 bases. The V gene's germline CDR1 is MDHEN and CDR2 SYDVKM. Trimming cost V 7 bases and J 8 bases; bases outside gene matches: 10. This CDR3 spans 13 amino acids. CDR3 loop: CASTVRGYEEAFF. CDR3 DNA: TGTGCCAGCACAGTCAGGGGGTATGAAGAAGCTTTCTTT.

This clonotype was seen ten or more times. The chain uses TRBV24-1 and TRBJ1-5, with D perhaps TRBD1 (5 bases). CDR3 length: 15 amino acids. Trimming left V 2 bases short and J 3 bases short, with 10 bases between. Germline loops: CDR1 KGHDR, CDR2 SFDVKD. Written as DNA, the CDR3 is TGTGCCACCAGTGATTCCAGGGTTCCCAATCAGCCCCAGCATTTT. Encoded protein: CATSDSRVPNQPQHF.

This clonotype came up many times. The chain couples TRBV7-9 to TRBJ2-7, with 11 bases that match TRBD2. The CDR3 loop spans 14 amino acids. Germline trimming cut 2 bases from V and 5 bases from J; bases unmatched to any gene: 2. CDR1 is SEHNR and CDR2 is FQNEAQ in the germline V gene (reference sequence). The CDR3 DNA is TGTGCCAGCAGCTTACTAGCGGGGGGTCACGAGCAGTACTTC. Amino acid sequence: CASSLLAGGHEQYF.

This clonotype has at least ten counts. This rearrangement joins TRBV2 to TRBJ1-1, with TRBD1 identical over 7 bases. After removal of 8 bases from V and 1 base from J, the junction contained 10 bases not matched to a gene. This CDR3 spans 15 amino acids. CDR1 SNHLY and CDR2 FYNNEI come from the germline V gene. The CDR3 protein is CASCTAGQKNTEAFF. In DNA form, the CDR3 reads TGTGCCAGCTGTACCGCGGGACAGAAGAACACTGAAGCTTTCTTT.

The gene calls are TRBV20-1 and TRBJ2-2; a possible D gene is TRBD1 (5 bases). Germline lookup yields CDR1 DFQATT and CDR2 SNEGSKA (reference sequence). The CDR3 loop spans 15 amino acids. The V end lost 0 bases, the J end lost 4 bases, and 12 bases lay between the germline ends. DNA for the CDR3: TGCAGTGCTAGAGATTTTTCCAGGGTCACCGGGGAGCTGTTTTTT. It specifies CSARDFSRVTGELFF.

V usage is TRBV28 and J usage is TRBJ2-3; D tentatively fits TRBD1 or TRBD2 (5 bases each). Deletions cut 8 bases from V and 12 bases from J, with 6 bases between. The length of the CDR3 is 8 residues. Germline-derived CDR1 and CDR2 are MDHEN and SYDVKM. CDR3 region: CASGGQYF. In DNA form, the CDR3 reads TGTGCCAGCGGGGGACAGTATTTT.

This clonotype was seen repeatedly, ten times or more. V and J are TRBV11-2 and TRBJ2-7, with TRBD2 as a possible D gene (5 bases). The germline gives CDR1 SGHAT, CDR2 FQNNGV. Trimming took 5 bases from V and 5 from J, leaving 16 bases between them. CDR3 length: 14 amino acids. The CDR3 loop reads CASSTGGRPNEQYF. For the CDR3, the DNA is TGTGCCAGCAGCACCGGCGGGCGGCCCAACGAGCAGTACTTC.

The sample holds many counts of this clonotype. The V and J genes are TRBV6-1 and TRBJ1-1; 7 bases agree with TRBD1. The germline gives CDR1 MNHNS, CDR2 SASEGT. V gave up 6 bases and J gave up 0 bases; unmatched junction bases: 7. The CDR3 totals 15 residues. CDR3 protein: CASRLSGQLNTEAFF. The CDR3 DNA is TGTGCCAGCAGGCTATCGGGACAGTTGAACACTGAAGCTTTCTTT.

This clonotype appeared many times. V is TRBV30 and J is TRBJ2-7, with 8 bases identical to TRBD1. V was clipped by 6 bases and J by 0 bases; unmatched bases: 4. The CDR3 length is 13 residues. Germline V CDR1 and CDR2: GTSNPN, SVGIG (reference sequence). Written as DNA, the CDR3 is TGTGCCTGCCGGGACAGGAGCTCCTACGAGCAGTACTTC. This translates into CACRDRSSYEQYF.

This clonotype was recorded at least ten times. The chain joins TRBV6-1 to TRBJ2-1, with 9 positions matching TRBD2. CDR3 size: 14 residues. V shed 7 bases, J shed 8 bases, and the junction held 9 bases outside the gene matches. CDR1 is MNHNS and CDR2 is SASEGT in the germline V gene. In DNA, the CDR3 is TGTGCCAGCAATTGGCGGGGGGGTACCGATGAGCAGTTCTTC. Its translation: CASNWRGGTDEQFF.

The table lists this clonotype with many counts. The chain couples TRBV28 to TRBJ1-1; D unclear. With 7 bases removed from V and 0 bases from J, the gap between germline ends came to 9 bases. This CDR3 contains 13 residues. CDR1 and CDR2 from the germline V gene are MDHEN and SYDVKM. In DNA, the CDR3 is TGTGCCAGCAAGTTAGTTATGAACACTGAAGCTTTCTTT. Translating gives CASKLVMNTEAFF. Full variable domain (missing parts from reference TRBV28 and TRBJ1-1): DVKVTQSSRYLVKRTGEKVFLECVQDMDHENMFWYRQDPGLGLRLIYFSYDVKMKEKGDIPEGYSVSREKKERFSLILESASTNQTSMYLCASKLVMNTEAFFGQGTRLTVV.

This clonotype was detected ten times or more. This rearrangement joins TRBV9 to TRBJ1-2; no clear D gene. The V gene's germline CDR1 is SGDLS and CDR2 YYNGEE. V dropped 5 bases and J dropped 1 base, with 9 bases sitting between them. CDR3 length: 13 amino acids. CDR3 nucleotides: TGTGCCAGCAGTGCGGGTCTTAACTATGGCTACACCTTC. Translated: CASSAGLNYGYTF.

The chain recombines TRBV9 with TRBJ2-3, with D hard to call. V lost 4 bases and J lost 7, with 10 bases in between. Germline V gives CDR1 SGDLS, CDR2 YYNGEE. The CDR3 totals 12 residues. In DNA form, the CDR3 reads TGTGCCAGCAGCCCCCCAGGTCATACGCAGTATTTT. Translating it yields CASSPPGHTQYF.

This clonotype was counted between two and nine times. As DNA, the CDR3 is TGTGCCAGCAGCTTAGGAGTGTCCAGGGCGAACACTGAAGCTTTCTTT. Amino acids: CASSLGVSRANTEAFF. The chain carries TRBV7-9 and TRBJ1-1, with a possible D match to TRBD1 (5 bases). Trimming removed 1 base from V and 1 base from J, with 13 bases in between. The germline V gene encodes CDR1 SEHNR and CDR2 FQNEAQ (reference sequence). This CDR3 spans 16 amino acids.

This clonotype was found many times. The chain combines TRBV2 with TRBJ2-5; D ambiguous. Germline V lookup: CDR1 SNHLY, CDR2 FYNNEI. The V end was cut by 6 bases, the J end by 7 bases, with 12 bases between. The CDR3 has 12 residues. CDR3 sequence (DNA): TGTGCCAGCAGCGCCTCGGAAGGGACCCAGTACTTC. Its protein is CASSASEGTQYF.

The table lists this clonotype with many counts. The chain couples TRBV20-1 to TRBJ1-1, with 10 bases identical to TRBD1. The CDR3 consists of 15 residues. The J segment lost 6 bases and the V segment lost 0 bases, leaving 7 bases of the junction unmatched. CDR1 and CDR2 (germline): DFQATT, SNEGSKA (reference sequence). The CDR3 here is CSARDHGTGVSEAFF. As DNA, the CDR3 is TGCAGTGCTAGAGATCATGGGACAGGGGTTTCTGAAGCTTTCTTT.

The CDR3 loop reads CASSQDAVRRNYEQYF. The CDR3 bases are TGCGCCAGCAGCCAAGATGCCGTCAGGAGGAATTACGAGCAGTACTTC. V is TRBV4-1 and J is TRBJ2-7; D possibly corresponds to TRBD2 (5 bases). Germline CDR1 is MGHRA and CDR2 is YSYEKL. The CDR3 length is 16 residues. V was trimmed by 0 bases and J by 4 bases, leaving 16 bases between them.

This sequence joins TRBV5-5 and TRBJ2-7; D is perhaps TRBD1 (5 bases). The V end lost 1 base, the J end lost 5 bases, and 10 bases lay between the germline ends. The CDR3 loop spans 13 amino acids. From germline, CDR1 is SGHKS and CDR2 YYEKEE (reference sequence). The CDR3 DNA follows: TGTGCCAGCAGCTTGTGGGCAGGGCACGAGCAGTACTTC. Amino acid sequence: CASSLWAGHEQYF.

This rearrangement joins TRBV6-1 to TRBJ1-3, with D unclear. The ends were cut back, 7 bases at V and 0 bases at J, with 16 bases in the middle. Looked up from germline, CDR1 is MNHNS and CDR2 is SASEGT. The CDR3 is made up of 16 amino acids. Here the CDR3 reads CASKPGGLSSGNTIYF. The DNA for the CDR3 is TGTGCCAGCAAACCAGGAGGACTGTCCTCTGGAAACACCATATATTTT.